Sequencing of this TCR beta chain was carried out in a study of T-cell reconstitution after alpha-beta-depleted transplantation in children. Whole-study results and caveats: For some patients, TCRbeta diversity was high at day 60 because of recipient T cells and thymic progenitors that survived. Several hundred rapidly expanded clones from non-depleted graft cells reportedly supplied alpha-beta T cells about two months post-transplant. It was newly produced T cells that mostly accounted for T-cell counts and diversity one year after transplant.

Preparation of the TCRbeta library used unique molecular identifiers. Via MiXCR, TCRdb re-called the PCR reads, giving one row per CDR3 protein. The data hold more than 400,000 distinct CDR3 sequences, with over 40% observed a single time. The length of the CDR3 is 15 residues. Per germline, CDR1 SQVTM and CDR2 ANQGSEA. The V end was cut by 4 bases, the J end by 4 bases, with 20 bases between. This clonotype has at least ten counts. Its antigen remains unknown. This TCR derives from a girl aged 2-10 years with aplastic anemia, due to receive a stem cell transplant. Here the sequenced sample was PBMCs, taken before TCRalphabeta/CD19-depleted stem cell transplant. The chain couples TRBV29-1 to TRBJ2-7; possibly TRBD1 for D (6 bases). CDR3 DNA sequence: TGCAGCGTTGGTGATCGAAACAGGGTCTTGTACGAGCAGTACTTC. This sequence encodes CSVGDRNRVLYEQYF.